This T cell receptor (beta chain) is from a study of T cells in Graves' hyperthyroidism and ophthalmopathy. This clonotype was recorded once. At one end the junction does not follow the germline gene, possibly because of a read error. The CDR3 regions of TCR beta were amplified from RNA transcripts. RT-PCR in the first round (using the HTBI primer set) targeted the TCR CDR3. MiXCR, applied by TCRdb to the multiplex PCR reads, yields one record per CDR3 protein. Of 560,000 or so distinct CDR3 sequences detected, 46% appear once; the ten largest clones hold roughly 8.2%. Germline V lookup: CDR1 SNHLY, CDR2 FYNNEI. This CDR3 is 12 amino acids long.

The rearrangement uses TRBV2 and TRBJ1-2, with D unresolved. This receptor was obtained from a woman between 18 and 29 years old with Graves' hyperthyroidism. Material: peripheral blood or thyroid tissue (not recorded which). Here the CDR3 DNA reads TGTACCAGCAGACCGGCAGCGTCCGGCTACACCTTC. This gives the protein CTSRPAASGYTF.